Sequencing of this T cell receptor beta chain was carried out in a study of CD8 T cells in ankylosing spondylitis. Overall study findings and caveats: A motif of 8 or 9 highly homologous TCR beta variants was seen as apparently characteristic of ankylosing spondylitis blood. Significant enrichment of disease-linked clones was reportedly seen in matched ankylosing spondylitis synovial fluid. Disease-linked clones bore a CD8+ phenotype, appearing relatively rarely in peripheral blood. Some motif variants were previously reported in reactive arthritis synovial fluid and blood.

Using quantitative 5'-RACE with molecular barcodes, the authors made TCR beta libraries. TCRdb called the 5' RACE reads again in MiXCR, with one record for every CDR3 protein. In the table there are about 540,000 distinct CDR3 sequences, about 13% of which are singletons. CDR3 size: 15 residues. Deletions cut 1 base from V and 2 bases from J, with 9 bases between. Germline lookup yields CDR1 LGHDT and CDR2 YNNKEL (reference sequence). This clonotype has at least ten counts. What it binds is unknown. This receptor was obtained from a male donor with ankylosing spondylitis. Sequencing was carried out using blood, either unsorted or a sorted T cell fraction (not recorded which). The chain joins TRBV3-1 to TRBJ1-5, with TRBD1 as a possible D gene (5 bases). In nucleotides, the CDR3 is TGTGCCAGCAGCCAAGCGGGGGGGGGCAATCAGCCCCAGCATTTT. The encoded protein is CASSQAGGGNQPQHF.